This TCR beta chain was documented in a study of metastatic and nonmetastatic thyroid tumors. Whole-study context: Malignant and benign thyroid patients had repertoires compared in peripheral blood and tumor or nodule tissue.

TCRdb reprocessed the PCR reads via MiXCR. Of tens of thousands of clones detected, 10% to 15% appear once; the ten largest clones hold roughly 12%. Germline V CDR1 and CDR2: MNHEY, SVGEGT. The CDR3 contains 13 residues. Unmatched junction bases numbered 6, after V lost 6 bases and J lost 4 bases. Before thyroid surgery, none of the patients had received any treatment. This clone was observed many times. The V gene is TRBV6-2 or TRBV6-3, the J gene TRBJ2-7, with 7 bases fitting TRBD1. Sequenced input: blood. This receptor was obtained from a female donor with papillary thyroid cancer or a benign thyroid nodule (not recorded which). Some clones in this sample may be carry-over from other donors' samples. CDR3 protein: CASRPGTAYEQYF. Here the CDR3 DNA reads TGTGCCAGCAGACCCGGGACAGCTTACGAGCAGTACTTC.